Here is one TCR beta chain with its context. Its antigen remains unknown. These data originate in a study of T cell responses to AZD1222 COVID-19 vaccine. Whole-study results and caveats: Receipt of two AZD1222 doses was followed by a rise in Spike-specific TCR breadth and depth. Only five to seven AZD1222 recipients tested seropositive at baseline. Nearly half of unique spike-specific TCRs reportedly avoided B.1.351 and B.1.1.7 mutated regions. White British ancestry dominated among donors, who included more females, and clonal diversity was possibly underestimated.

V lost 0 bases and J lost 4, with 27 bases in between. This CDR3 has 20 amino acids. The germline gives CDR1 KGHSH, CDR2 LQKENI. TCRdb's table, derived via immunoSEQ multiplex PCR, lists solely in-frame clones and lacks some. The sample has about 79,000 clones, about nine tenths seen once; the top ten hold roughly 28%. The sample in question was peripheral blood, obtained 28 days after the second AZD1222 dose. The chain is built from TRBV18 and TRBJ1-2; D possibly corresponds to TRBD1 (5 bases). The receptor was derived from an adult who received the AZD1222 COVID-19 vaccine. CDR3 loop: CASSPPVAFGHSRRSYGYTF. For the CDR3, the DNA is TGTGCCAGCTCACCACCAGTTGCTTTCGGACATTCTCGTCGTAGCTATGGCTACACCTTC.